Given below is one T cell receptor beta chain in context. This sample was taken from a study of T cell changes during pregnancy in multiple sclerosis. The method was immunoSEQ multiplex PCR; TCRdb's version includes in-frame clones alone and lacks a portion of them. The sample comprises over 50,000 clones, 80% to 90% of which are singletons, and under 5.5% rests with the top ten. CDR3 length equals 16 residues. From germline, CDR1 is PRHDT and CDR2 FYEKMQ (reference sequence). Trimming at V came to 5 bases and at J to 6 bases, leaving 13 bases not matched to a gene. This TCR derives from a human donor whose cells served as feeder cells for cultures in a pregnancy study. The rearrangement uses TRBV13 and TRBJ2-3; 8 positions agree with TRBD2. Sequenced sample: peripheral blood from another person, used as feeder cells. Written as DNA, the CDR3 is TGTGCCAGCAGCCCTGACCCACTAGCGGCTCTTGATACGCAGTATTTT. It yields the protein CASSPDPLAALDTQYF.